One and the same sample provided the 19 T cell receptor beta chains below, sequenced in a study of T cells in Graves' hyperthyroidism and ophthalmopathy. Amplification targeted TCR beta CDR3 regions from RNA transcripts. The HTBI primer set drove a first-round RT-PCR of the TCR CDR3. TCRdb re-called the multiplex PCR reads through MiXCR, storing one row per CDR3 protein. The data contain roughly 380,000 distinct CDR3 sequences, 13% of them seen just once; the ten biggest clones take up 20% to 25%. The material sequenced was blood. These receptors came from a man aged 25-40 years with Graves' hyperthyroidism that later progressed to Graves' ophthalmopathy.

As for this clonotype: Since a much larger clone is just one base distant, this may be a read error. The rearrangement joins TRBV4-1 to TRBJ2-5; D is ambiguous. The V end was cut by 1 base, the J end by 6 bases, with 9 bases between. Germline CDR1 is MGHRA and CDR2 is YSYEKL. The CDR3 is 13 amino acids. As DNA, the CDR3 is TGCGCCAGCAGCCAAGGAGGTGCAAAGACCCAGTACTTC. Protein product: CASSQGGAKTQYF.

The sample holds many counts of this clonotype. V usage is TRBV24-1 and J usage is TRBJ2-1; TRBD2 agrees at 14 bases. The germline V gene encodes CDR1 KGHDR and CDR2 SFDVKD. J was trimmed by 5 bases and V by 2 bases; bases with no gene match: 1. The CDR3 length is 16 residues. CDR3 coding DNA: TGTGCCACCAGTGATTGGGGACTAGCGGGGGACAATGAGCAGTTCTTC. Encoded protein: CATSDWGLAGDNEQFF.

This clonotype has a count of ten or more. This sequence joins TRBV27 and TRBJ1-1; D unclear. This CDR3 is 15 amino acids long. Germline assignment: CDR1 MNHEY and CDR2 SMNVEV (reference sequence). Between the trimmed V and J ends, which lost 2 bases and 1 base, there was a span of 11 bases. The CDR3 coding sequence is TGTGCCAGCAGTTTAGCGGGGTTGGGGAACACTGAAGCTTTCTTT. This encodes CASSLAGLGNTEAFF.

V and J are TRBV9 and TRBJ2-7, with 9 bases that match TRBD2. The V segment lost 4 bases and the J segment 2 bases; nucleotides outside the gene matches: 10. Germline V lookup: CDR1 SGDLS, CDR2 YYNGEE. This CDR3 has 16 residues. CDR3 region: CASSPGLAGDTYEQYF. Here the CDR3 DNA reads TGTGCCAGCAGCCCAGGGTTAGCGGGGGACACCTACGAGCAGTACTTC.

There are many counts of this clonotype. This chain joins TRBV7-2 and TRBJ2-1; D might be TRBD2 (5 bases). Looked up from germline, CDR1 is SGHTA and CDR2 is FQGNSA. Trimming removed 1 base at V and 6 bases at J, with 16 bases between. This CDR3 region has 16 residues. Here the CDR3 reads CASSLGLRGSGNEQFF. In DNA, the CDR3 is TGTGCCAGCAGCTTAGGCCTCCGGGGATCGGGCAATGAGCAGTTCTTC.

This clonotype was seen many times. The chain combines TRBV3-1 with TRBJ1-5; D is undetermined. The germline V and J ends were trimmed by 1 base and 3 bases, with 7 bases remaining between them. The germline V gene encodes CDR1 LGHDT and CDR2 YNNKEL (reference sequence). CDR3 length: 14 amino acids. CDR3 DNA sequence: TGTGCCAGCAGCCAAGGTGGGGTCAATCAGCCCCAGCATTTT. This translates into CASSQGGVNQPQHF.

A few counts support this clonotype. The rearrangement uses TRBV7-9 and TRBJ1-1; TRBD1 might be the D (6 bases). CDR3 length equals 14 residues. Looked up from germline, CDR1 is SEHNR and CDR2 is FQNEAQ (reference sequence). Trimming took off 4 bases at V and 2 bases at J, with 11 bases between the two ends. CDR3: CASSSDRQNTEAFF. Written as DNA, the CDR3 is TGTGCCAGCAGCTCTGACAGGCAAAACACTGAAGCTTTCTTT.

This chain connects TRBV20-1 to TRBJ2-2; 9 bases are a match to TRBD1. J gave up 4 bases and V 6 bases, and 6 bases lay outside the gene matches. Germline CDR1 reads DFQATT; CDR2 reads SNEGSKA (reference sequence). The CDR3 is 14 residues long. The CDR3 loop is CSAKQGAFTGELFF. The DNA for the CDR3 is TGCAGTGCAAAACAGGGGGCGTTCACCGGGGAGCTGTTTTTT.

This clonotype was seen ten or more times. The J gene is TRBJ2-3, the V gene TRBV6-1, with D tentatively TRBD2 (6 bases). In germline, CDR1 is MNHNS, CDR2 SASEGT. Trimming removed 1 base at V and 2 bases at J, with 13 bases between. CDR3 length: 16 amino acids. CDR3 amino acids: CASSEGSSDYTDTQYF. The CDR3 DNA sequence: TGTGCCAGCAGTGAAGGGTCTAGCGATTACACAGATACGCAGTATTTT.

This clonotype appeared a few times. This chain links TRBV27 with TRBJ2-4; D perhaps matches TRBD2 (6 bases). Germline CDR1 is MNHEY and CDR2 is SMNVEV (reference sequence). CDR3 length equals 16 residues. V lost 7 bases, J lost 0 bases, and 16 bases lay in between. In DNA form, the CDR3 reads TGTGCCAGCACCCCTCTCCCCGGGGGAGCCAAAAACATTCAGTACTTC. It codes for CASTPLPGGAKNIQYF.

This clonotype showed up just a few times. This chain joins TRBV5-1 and TRBJ2-3, with 8 bases aligning to TRBD1. Germline loops: CDR1 SGHRS, CDR2 YFSETQ. This CDR3 has 16 residues. J gave up 5 bases and V 0 bases, and 8 bases lay outside the gene matches. The CDR3, as DNA: TGCGCCAGCAGCTTGGCCTCCAGGGGGCAGATAGATACGCAGTATTTT. Residues: CASSLASRGQIDTQYF.

The rearrangement uses TRBV29-1 and TRBJ2-1; D might be TRBD1 (5 bases). Germline V gives CDR1 SQVTM, CDR2 ANQGSEA. The CDR3 loop spans 16 amino acids. V gave up 1 base and J gave up 5 bases, with 18 bases separating them. The CDR3 spells CSVEGSRQGIDNEQFF. The CDR3 coding sequence is TGCAGCGTTGAAGGAAGTCGGCAGGGAATCGACAATGAGCAGTTCTTC.

This clonotype was picked up many times. The chain employs TRBV28 and TRBJ1-5; D gene ambiguous. CDR1 and CDR2 (germline): MDHEN, SYDVKM. Trimming cost V 3 bases and J 3 bases, with 9 bases left between them. The CDR3 contains 14 residues. The CDR3 sequence: CASSFRQTNQPQHF. CDR3 in DNA: TGTGCCAGCAGTTTTAGGCAGACCAATCAGCCCCAGCATTTT.

This clonotype was seen more than once but under ten times. J is TRBJ1-2 and V is TRBV7-2, with D possibly TRBD1 on 6 matching bases. Germline V gene lookup returns CDR1 SGHTA and CDR2 FQGNSA. The CDR3 is made up of 15 amino acids. V was clipped by 2 bases and J by 4 bases, with 14 bases between them. The CDR3 DNA follows: TGTGCCAGCAGCTTAAGGGCGGGGGGGCCCTATGGCTACACCTTC. Translation gives CASSLRAGGPYGYTF.

This rearrangement joins TRBV6-6 to TRBJ1-5; D is undetermined. Trimming removed 2 bases from V and 4 bases from J, with 9 bases in between. Germline V lookup: CDR1 MNHNY, CDR2 SVGAGI (reference sequence). The CDR3 is 14 residues long. The CDR3 region has the DNA TGTGCCAGCAGTTACGGGCAGACTAATCAGCCCCAGCATTTT. Translation: CASSYGQTNQPQHF.

In this sample, this clonotype turned up a few times. CDR3 bases: TGTGCCAGCTCACCCAATAGACCGGTTGGAAATGAAAAACTGTTTTTT. Translated: CASSPNRPVGNEKLFF. This sequence joins TRBV18 and TRBJ1-4, with unresolved D. Germline lookup yields CDR1 KGHSH and CDR2 LQKENI. V was pared by 3 bases and J by 5 bases, with 16 bases between. CDR3 length: 16 residues.

Concerning this clonotype itself: A much bigger clone sits one base away, suggesting this may be a read error. The CDR3 ends on some other residue instead of the conserved phenylalanine or tryptophan, so this is likely a read error. V gene TRBV20-1 combines with J gene TRBJ2-5, with 8 positions matching TRBD1. With V trimmed by 6 bases and J by 1 base, 4 bases remained unmatched. Germline assignment: CDR1 DFQATT and CDR2 SNEGSKA (reference sequence). The CDR3 is 13 residues long. CDR3 sequence (DNA): TGCAGTGCGCCTACAGGGGGCCAAGAGACCCAGTACTGC. Its translation is CSAPTGGQETQYC.

At least ten counts were recorded for this clonotype. The rearrangement links TRBV5-5 to TRBJ1-2, with D tentatively TRBD1 (5 bases). Germline V gives CDR1 SGHKS, CDR2 YYEKEE (reference sequence). The CDR3 spans 14 residues. The ends were cut back, 5 bases at V and 6 bases at J, with 17 bases in the middle. CDR3 in DNA: TGTGCCAGCAGACGCTGGGGGACGGAAAATGGCTACACCTTC. Its protein is CASRRWGTENGYTF.

Comment on this clonotype: This may come from a read error, since a much larger clone is one base off. The CDR3 sequence: CASNIPNRDGYTF. Here the CDR3 DNA reads TGTGCCAGTAATATACCAAACAGGGATGGCTACACCTTC. The chain carries TRBV19 and TRBJ1-2, with D possibly TRBD1 on 6 matching bases. CDR1 LNHDA and CDR2 SQIVND come from the germline V gene (reference sequence). This CDR3 comprises 13 residues.